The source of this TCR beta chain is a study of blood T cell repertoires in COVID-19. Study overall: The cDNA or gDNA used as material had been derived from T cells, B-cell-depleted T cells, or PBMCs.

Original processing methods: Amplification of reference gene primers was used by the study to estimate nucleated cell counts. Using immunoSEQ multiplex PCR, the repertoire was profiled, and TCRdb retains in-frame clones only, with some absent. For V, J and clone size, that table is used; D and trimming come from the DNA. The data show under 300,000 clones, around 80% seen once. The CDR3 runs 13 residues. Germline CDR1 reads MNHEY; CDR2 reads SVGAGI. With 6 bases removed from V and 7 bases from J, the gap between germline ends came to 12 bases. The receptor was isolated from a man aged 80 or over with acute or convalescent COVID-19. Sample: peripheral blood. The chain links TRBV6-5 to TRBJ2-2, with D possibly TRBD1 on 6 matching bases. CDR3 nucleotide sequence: TGTGCCAGCAGAATAACAGGGATCGGGGAGCTGTTTTTT. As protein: CASRITGIGELFF.